This record looks at one T cell receptor beta chain sequence and its context. Its cognate antigen is unknown. PCR involved 60 Vbeta and 13 Jbeta primers. Only in-frame clones appear in the TCRdb table, and some are missing; sequencing was by immunoSEQ multiplex PCR. The sample lists roughly 250,000 clones; about 80% were seen once. These donors counted as nominally healthy when sampled, but unrecorded immune exposures were likely. This entry belongs to a study of cytomegalovirus exposure and HLA in healthy donors. In the study overall: The early release's HLA-typed donors yielded some 85 million unique TCRs. General study findings and limits: What a later analysis reportedly showed was that an Asian-associated ancestry cluster had fewer N-insertions than the approximately 670-donor mean. A list of 164 TCR beta chains associated with cytomegalovirus was given.

Germline V CDR1 and CDR2: GTSNPN, SVGIG (reference sequence). The CDR3 has 15 residues. The V gene lost 3 bases and the J gene lost 0 bases, with 12 bases spanning the gap. The material sequenced was PBMCs. J is TRBJ2-1 and V is TRBV30; possibly TRBD1 for D (6 bases). This receptor was taken from a girl between 2 and 10 years old in good health and CMV-seronegative. The CDR3 here is CAWRTGHSSYNEQFF. CDR3 in DNA: TGTGCCTGGAGGACGGGACATAGCTCCTACAATGAGCAGTTCTTC.